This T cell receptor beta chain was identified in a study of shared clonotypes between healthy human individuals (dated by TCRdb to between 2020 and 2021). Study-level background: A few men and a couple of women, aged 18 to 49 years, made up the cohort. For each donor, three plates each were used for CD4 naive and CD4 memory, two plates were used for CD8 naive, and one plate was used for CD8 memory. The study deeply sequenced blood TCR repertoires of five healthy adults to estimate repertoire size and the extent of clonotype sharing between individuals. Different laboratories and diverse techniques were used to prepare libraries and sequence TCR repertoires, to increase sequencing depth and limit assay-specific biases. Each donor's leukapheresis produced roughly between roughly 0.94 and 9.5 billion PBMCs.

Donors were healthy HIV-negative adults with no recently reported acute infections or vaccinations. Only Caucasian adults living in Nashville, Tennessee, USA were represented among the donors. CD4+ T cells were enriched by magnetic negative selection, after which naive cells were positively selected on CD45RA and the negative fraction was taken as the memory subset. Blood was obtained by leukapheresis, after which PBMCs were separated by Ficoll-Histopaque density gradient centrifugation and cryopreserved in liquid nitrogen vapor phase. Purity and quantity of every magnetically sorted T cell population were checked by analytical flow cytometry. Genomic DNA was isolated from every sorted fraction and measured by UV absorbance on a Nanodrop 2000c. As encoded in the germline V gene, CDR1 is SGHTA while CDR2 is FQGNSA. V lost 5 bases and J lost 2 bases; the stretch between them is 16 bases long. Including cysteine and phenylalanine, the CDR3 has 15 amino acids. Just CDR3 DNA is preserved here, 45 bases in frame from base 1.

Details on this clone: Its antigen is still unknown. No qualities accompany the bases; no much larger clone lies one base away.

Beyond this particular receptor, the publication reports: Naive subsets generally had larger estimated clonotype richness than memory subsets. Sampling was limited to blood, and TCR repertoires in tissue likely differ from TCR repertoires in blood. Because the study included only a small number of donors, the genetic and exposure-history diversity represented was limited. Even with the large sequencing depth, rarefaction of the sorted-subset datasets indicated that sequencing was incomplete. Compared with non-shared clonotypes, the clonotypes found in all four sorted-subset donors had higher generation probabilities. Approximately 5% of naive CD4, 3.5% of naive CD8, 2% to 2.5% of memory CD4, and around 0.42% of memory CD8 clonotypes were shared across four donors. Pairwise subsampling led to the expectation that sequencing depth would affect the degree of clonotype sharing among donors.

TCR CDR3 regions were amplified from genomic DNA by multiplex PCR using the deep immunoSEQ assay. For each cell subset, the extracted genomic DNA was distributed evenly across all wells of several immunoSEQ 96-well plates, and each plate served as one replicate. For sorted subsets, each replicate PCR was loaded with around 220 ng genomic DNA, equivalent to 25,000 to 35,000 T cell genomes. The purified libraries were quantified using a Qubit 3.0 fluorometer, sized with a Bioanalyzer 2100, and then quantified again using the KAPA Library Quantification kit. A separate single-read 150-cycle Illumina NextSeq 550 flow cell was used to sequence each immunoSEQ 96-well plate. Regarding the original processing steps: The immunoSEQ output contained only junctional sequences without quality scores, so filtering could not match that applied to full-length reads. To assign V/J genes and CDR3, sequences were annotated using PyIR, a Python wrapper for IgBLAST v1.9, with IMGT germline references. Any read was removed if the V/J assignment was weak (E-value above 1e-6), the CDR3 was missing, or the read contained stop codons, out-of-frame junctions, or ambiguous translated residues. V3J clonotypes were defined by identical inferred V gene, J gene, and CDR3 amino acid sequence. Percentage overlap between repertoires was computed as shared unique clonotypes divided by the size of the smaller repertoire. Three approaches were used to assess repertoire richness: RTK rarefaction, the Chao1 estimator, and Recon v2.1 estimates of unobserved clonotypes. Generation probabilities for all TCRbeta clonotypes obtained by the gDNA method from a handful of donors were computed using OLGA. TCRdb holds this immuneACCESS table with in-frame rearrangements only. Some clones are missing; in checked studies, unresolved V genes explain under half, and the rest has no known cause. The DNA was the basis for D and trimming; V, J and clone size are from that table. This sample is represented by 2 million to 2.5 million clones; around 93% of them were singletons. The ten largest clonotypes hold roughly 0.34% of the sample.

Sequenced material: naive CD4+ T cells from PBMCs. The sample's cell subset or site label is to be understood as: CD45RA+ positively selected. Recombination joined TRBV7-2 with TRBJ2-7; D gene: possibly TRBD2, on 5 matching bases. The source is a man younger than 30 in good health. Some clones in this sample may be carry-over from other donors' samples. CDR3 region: CASSPTSGVTYEQYF. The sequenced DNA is TGTGCCAGCAGCCCGACGTCCGGGGTAACCTACGAGCAGTACTTC.